These 3 T cell receptor beta chains were all obtained from the same sample, sequenced in a study of CD8+ T cells in alopecia areata (dated by TCRdb to 2016 to 2019). The library came from the immunoSEQ multiplex PCR assay. To provide template for TCR sequencing, every sample had RNA extracted and reverse transcribed into cDNA. TCRdb's version of the immuneACCESS table is confined to in-frame rearrangements and falls short of the full clone set. An unresolved V gene accounts for under half of the shortfall where checked; the remainder is of unknown origin. The table gives about 110,000 clones for this sample, with none occurring only once. The ten largest clones take up around 20% of the sample. Sequenced material: lesional skin. All receptors derive from a C3H/HeJ mouse with alopecia areata. The MHC haplotype for this mouse line is H2-k.

This clone showed up just a few times. Gene names and germline refer to mouse. CDR3 DNA, as far as it was read: TGTGCCAGCAGTGATGCTTTTGGGGAAGAC. This gives the protein CASSDAFGED. The whole CDR3 protein reads CASSDAFGEDTQYF. The rearrangement uses TRBV13-3 and TRBJ2-5; D perhaps matches TRBD2 (5 bases). The read stops 4 residues short of the end of the CDR3; the missing end is completed from the germline J gene. The CDR3 spans 14 residues. Germline assignment: CDR1 NNHDY and CDR2 SYVADS.

This clone has ten or more counts. Genes and germline come from the mouse. Read sequence stops 4 residues before the CDR3 end, and the germline J gene provides the missing end. The J gene is TRBJ2-3, the V gene TRBV19, with 8 bases fitting TRBD2. V gave up 4 bases and J gave up 0 bases; unmatched junction bases: 4. The germline V gene has CDR1 FNHDT and CDR2 SITEND (reference sequence). The CDR3 spans 15 residues. Incomplete CDR3 DNA: TGTGCCAGCAGTTGGGACTGGTCTAGTGCAGAA. Residues: CASSWDWSSAE. The CDR3 reads in full as CASSWDWSSAETLYF. Drawing the rest from reference TRBV19 and TRBJ2-3, the complete variable domain is GGIITQTPKFLIGQEGQKLTLKCQQNFNHDTMYWYRQDSGKGLRLIYYSITENDLQKGDLSEGYDASREKKSSFSLTVTSAQKNEMAVFLCASSWDWSSAETLYFGSGTRLTVL.

This clone was observed a handful of times. Any gene name here is a mouse gene name. The read is 4 residues too short to cover the CDR3 end, so that end is filled in from the germline J gene. J is TRBJ2-7 and V is TRBV13-1; D unresolved. Germline loops: CDR1 NSHNY, CDR2 SYGAGN. The CDR3 has 13 residues. Partial CDR3 DNA: TGTGCCAGCAGTGAAGGAACAGATTAT. As protein: CASSEGTDY. The whole CDR3 sequence is CASSEGTDYEQYF.